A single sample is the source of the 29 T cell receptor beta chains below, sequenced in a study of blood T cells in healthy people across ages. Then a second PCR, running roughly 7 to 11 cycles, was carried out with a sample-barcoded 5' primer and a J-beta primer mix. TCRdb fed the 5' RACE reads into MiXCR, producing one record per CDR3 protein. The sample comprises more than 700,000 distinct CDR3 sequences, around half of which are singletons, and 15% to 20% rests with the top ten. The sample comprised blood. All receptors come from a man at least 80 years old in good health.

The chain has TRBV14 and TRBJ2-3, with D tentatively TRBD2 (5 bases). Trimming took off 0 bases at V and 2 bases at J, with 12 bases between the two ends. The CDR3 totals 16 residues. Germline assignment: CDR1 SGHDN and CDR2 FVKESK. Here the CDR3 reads CASSQDSRLITDTQYF. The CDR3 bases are TGTGCCAGCAGCCAAGATTCAAGACTAATCACAGATACGCAGTATTTT. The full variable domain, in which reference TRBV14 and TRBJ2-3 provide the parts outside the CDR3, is EAGVTQFPSHSVIEKGQTVTLRCDPISGHDNLYWYRRVMGKEIKFLLHFVKESKQDESGMPNNRFLAERTGGTYSTLKVQPAELEDSGVYFCASSQDSRLITDTQYFGPGTRLTVL.

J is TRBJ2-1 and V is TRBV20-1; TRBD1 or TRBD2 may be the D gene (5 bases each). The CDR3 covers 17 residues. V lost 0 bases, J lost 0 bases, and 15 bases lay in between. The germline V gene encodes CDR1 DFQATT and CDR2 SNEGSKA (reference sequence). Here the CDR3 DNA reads TGCAGTGCTAGAGATCGGTCGGGGCTGAGCTCCTACAATGAGCAGTTCTTC. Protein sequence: CSARDRSGLSSYNEQFF.

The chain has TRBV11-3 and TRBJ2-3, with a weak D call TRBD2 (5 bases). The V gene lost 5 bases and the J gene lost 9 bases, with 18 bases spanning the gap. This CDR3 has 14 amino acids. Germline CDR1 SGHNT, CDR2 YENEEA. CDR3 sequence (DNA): TGTGCCAGCAGCCCACCGGGTGGGGAGCCCACGCAGTATTTT. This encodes CASSPPGGEPTQYF. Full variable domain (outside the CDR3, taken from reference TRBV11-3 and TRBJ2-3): EAGVVQSPRYKIIEKKQPVAFWCNPISGHNTLYWYLQNLGQGPELLIRYENEEAVDDSQLPKDRFSAERLKGVDSTLKIQPAELGDSAVYLCASSPPGGEPTQYFGPGTRLTVL.

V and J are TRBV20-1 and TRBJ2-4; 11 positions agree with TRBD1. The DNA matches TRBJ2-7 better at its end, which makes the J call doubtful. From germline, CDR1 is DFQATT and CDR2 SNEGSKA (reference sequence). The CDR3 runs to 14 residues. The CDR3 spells CSASIRTGGREQYF. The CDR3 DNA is TGCAGTGCTAGTATCAGGACAGGGGGCCGCGAGCAGTACTTC.

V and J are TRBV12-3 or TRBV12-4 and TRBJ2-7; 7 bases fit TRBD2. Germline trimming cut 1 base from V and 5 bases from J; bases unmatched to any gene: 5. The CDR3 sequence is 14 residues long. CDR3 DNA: TGTGCCAGCAGTTTAGGTGGGAGGGACCACGAGCAGTACTTC. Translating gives CASSLGGRDHEQYF.

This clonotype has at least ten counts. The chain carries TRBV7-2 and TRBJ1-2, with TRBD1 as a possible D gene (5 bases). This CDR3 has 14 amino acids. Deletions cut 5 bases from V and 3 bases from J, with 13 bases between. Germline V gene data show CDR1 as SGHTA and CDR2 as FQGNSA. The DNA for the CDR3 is TGTGCCAGCAGCCCGGGGCAGGGACACTATGGCTACACCTTC. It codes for CASSPGQGHYGYTF.

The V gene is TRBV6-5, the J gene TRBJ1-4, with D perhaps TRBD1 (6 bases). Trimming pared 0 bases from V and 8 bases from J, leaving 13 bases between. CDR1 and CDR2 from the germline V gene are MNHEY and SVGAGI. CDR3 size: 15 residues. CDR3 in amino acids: CASSYSTAGDEKLFF. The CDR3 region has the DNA TGTGCCAGCAGTTACTCGACGGCAGGGGACGAAAAACTGTTTTTT.

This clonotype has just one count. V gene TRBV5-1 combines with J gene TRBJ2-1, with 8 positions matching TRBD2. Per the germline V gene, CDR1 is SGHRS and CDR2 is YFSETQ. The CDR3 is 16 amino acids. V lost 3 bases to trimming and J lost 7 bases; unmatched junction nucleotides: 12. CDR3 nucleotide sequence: TGCGCCAGCAGCTCCAACAGCGGGAGCGGGTTGAATGAGCAGTTCTTC. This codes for CASSSNSGSGLNEQFF.

For the CDR3, the DNA is TGTGCCAGCAGTTTACGACTAGCGGGAGGGGAAGATACGCAGTATTTT. This codes for CASSLRLAGGEDTQYF. The chain has TRBV27 and TRBJ2-3, with TRBD2 matching over 14 bases. The CDR3 has 16 amino acids. Unmatched junction bases numbered 3, after V lost 2 bases and J lost 5 bases. Looked up from germline, CDR1 is MNHEY and CDR2 is SMNVEV (reference sequence).

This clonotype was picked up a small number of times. CDR3 sequence (DNA): TGTGCCAGCAGTTGGGACTTCTCCACCGGGGAGCTGTTTTTT. This codes for CASSWDFSTGELFF. The chain joins TRBV27 to TRBJ2-2, with D tentatively TRBD2 (6 bases). Germline V lookup: CDR1 MNHEY, CDR2 SMNVEV (reference sequence). This CDR3 is 14 amino acids long. V was clipped by 4 bases and J by 4 bases, with 10 bases between them.

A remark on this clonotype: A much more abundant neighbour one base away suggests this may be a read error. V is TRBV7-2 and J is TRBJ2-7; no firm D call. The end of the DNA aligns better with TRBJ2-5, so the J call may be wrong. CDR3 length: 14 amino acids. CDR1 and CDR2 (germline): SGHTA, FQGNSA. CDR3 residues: CAGSSLAVTETQYF. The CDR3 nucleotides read TGTGCCGGCAGCTCCCTGGCGGTAACAGAGACCCAGTACTTC.

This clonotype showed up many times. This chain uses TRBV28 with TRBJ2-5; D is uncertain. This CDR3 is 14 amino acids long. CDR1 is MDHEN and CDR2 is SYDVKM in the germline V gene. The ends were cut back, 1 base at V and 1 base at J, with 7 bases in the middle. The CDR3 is CASSLLVGQETQYF. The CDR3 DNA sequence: TGTGCCAGCAGTTTATTGGTAGGCCAAGAGACCCAGTACTTC.

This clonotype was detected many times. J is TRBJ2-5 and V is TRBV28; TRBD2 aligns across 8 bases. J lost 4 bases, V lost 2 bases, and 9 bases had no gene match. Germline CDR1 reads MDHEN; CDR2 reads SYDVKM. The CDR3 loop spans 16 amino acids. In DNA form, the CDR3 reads TGTGCCAGCAGTTTAGGGCGGGAGGTCACGCCAGAGACCCAGTACTTC. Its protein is CASSLGREVTPETQYF.

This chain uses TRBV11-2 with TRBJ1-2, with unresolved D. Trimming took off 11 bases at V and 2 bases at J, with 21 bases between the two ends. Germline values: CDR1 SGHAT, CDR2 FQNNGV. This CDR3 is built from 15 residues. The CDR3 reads CACKLTPGKNYGYTF. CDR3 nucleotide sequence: TGTGCCTGCAAGCTTACCCCAGGCAAAAACTATGGCTACACCTTC. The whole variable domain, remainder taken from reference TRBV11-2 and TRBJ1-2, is EAGVAQSPRYKIIEKRQSVAFWCNPISGHATLYWYQQILGQGPKLLIQFQNNGVVDDSQLPKDRFSAERLKGVDSTLKIQPAKLEDSAVYLCACKLTPGKNYGYTFGSGTRLTVV.

CDR3 in amino acids: CASSGLAGGIHEQYF. For the CDR3, the DNA is TGTGCCAGCAGCGGATTAGCGGGAGGTATCCACGAGCAGTACTTC. The chain couples TRBV7-6 to TRBJ2-1; the match to TRBD2 covers 10 bases. The J call may be mistaken, given a closer DNA end match to TRBJ2-7. This CDR3 is built from 15 residues. Germline lookup yields CDR1 SGHVS and CDR2 FNYEAQ.

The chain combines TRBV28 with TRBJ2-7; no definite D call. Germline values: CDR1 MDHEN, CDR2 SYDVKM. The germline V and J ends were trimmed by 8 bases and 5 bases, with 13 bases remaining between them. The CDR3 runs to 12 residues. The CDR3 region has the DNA TGTGCCAGCTTCGGAACTCCGAACGAGCAGTACTTC. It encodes CASFGTPNEQYF. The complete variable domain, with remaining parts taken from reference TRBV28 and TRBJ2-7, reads DVKVTQSSRYLVKRTGEKVFLECVQDMDHENMFWYRQDPGLGLRLIYFSYDVKMKEKGDIPEGYSVSREKKERFSLILESASTNQTSMYLCASFGTPNEQYFGPGTRLTVT.

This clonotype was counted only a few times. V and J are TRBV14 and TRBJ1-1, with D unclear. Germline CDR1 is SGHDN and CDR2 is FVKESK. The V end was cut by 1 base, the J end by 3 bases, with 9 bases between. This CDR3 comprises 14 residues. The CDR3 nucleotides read TGTGCCAGCAGCCAAGGCAGCATATACACTGAAGCTTTCTTT. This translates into CASSQGSIYTEAFF.

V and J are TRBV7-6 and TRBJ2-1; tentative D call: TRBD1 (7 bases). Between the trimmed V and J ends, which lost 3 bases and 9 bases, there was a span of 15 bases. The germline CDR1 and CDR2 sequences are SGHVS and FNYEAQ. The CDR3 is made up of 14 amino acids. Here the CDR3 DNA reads TGTGCCAGCAGCTTGAGCAGGGGGGACACTGAGCAGTTCTTC. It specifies CASSLSRGDTEQFF.

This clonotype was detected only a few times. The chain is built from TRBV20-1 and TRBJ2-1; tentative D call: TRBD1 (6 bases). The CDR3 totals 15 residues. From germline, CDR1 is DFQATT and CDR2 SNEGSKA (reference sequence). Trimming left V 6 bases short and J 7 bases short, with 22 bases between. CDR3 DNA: TGCAGTGCAGAGACTATCAGGGGAGTCGGGAATGAGCAGTTCTTC. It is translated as CSAETIRGVGNEQFF.

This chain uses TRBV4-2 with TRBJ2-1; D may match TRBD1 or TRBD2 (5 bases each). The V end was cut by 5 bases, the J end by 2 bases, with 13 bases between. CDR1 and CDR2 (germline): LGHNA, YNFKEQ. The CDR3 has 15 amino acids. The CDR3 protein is CASSFPGRAYNEQFF. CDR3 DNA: TGTGCCAGCAGCTTTCCGGGACGGGCCTACAATGAGCAGTTCTTC.

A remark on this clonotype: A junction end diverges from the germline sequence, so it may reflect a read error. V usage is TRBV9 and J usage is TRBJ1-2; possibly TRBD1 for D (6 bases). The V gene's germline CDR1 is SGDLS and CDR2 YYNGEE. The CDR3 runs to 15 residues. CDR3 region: CASSAQGRGNYGHTF. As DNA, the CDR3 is TGTGCCAGCAGCGCCCAGGGAAGGGGGAACTATGGCCACACCTTC.

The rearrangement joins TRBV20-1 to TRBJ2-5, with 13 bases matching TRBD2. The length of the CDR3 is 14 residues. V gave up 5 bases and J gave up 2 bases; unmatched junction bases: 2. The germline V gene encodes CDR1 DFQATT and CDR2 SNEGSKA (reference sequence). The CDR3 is CSAGLAGVQETQYF. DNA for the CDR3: TGCAGTGCTGGACTAGCGGGGGTGCAAGAGACCCAGTACTTC.

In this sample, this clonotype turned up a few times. This CDR3 is CASSLGGRANVLTF. As DNA, the CDR3 is TGTGCCAGCAGTTTAGGGGGTCGGGCCAACGTCCTGACTTTC. This chain connects TRBV12-3 or TRBV12-4 to TRBJ2-6; D not resolved. Trimming pared 1 base from V and 5 bases from J, leaving 6 bases between. The CDR3 sequence is 14 residues long.

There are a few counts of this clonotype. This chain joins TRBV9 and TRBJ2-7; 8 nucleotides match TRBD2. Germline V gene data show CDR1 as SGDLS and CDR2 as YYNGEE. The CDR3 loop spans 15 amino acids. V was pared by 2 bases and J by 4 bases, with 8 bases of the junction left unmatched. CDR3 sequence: CASSVRSGRSYEQYF. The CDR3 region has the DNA TGTGCCAGCAGCGTGAGGAGCGGGAGAAGTTACGAGCAGTACTTC.

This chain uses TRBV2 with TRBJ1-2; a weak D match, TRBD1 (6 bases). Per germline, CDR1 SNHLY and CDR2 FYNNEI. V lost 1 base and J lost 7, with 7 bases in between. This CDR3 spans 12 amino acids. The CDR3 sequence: CASSEDRVGYTF. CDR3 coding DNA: TGTGCCAGCAGTGAAGACAGGGTTGGCTACACCTTC. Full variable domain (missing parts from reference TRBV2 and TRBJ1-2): EPEVTQTPSHQVTQMGQEVILRCVPISNHLYFYWYRQILGQKVEFLVSFYNNEISEKSEIFDDQFSVERPDGSNFTLKIRSTKLEDSAMYFCASSEDRVGYTFGSGTRLTVV.

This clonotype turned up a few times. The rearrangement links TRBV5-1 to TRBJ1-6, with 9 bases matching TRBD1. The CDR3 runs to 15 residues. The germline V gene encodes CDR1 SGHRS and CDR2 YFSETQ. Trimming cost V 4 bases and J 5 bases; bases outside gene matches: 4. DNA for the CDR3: TGCGCCAGCAGCCGACAGGGGGGGAATAATTCACCCCTCCACTTT. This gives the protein CASSRQGGNNSPLHF.

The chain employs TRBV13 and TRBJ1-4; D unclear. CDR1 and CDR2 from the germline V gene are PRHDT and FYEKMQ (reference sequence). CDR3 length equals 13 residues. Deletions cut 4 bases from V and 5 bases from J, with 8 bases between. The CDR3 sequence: CASSSTRNEKLFF. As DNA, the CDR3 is TGTGCCAGCAGCTCCACCCGGAATGAAAAACTGTTTTTT.

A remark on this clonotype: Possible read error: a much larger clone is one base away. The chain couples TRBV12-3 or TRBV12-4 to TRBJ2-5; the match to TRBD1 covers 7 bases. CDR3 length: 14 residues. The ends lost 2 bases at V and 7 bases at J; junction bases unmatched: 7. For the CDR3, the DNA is TGTGCCAGCAGTTTACTTGGACAGGAAGGGACCCAGTACTTC. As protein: CASSLLGQEGTQYF.

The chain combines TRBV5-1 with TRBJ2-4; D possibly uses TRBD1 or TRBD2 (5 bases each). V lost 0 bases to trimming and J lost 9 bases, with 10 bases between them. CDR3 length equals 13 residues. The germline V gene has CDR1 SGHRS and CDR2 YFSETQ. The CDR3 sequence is CASSLGGDGIQYF. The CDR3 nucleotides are TGCGCCAGCAGCTTGGGAGGGGACGGCATTCAGTACTTC.